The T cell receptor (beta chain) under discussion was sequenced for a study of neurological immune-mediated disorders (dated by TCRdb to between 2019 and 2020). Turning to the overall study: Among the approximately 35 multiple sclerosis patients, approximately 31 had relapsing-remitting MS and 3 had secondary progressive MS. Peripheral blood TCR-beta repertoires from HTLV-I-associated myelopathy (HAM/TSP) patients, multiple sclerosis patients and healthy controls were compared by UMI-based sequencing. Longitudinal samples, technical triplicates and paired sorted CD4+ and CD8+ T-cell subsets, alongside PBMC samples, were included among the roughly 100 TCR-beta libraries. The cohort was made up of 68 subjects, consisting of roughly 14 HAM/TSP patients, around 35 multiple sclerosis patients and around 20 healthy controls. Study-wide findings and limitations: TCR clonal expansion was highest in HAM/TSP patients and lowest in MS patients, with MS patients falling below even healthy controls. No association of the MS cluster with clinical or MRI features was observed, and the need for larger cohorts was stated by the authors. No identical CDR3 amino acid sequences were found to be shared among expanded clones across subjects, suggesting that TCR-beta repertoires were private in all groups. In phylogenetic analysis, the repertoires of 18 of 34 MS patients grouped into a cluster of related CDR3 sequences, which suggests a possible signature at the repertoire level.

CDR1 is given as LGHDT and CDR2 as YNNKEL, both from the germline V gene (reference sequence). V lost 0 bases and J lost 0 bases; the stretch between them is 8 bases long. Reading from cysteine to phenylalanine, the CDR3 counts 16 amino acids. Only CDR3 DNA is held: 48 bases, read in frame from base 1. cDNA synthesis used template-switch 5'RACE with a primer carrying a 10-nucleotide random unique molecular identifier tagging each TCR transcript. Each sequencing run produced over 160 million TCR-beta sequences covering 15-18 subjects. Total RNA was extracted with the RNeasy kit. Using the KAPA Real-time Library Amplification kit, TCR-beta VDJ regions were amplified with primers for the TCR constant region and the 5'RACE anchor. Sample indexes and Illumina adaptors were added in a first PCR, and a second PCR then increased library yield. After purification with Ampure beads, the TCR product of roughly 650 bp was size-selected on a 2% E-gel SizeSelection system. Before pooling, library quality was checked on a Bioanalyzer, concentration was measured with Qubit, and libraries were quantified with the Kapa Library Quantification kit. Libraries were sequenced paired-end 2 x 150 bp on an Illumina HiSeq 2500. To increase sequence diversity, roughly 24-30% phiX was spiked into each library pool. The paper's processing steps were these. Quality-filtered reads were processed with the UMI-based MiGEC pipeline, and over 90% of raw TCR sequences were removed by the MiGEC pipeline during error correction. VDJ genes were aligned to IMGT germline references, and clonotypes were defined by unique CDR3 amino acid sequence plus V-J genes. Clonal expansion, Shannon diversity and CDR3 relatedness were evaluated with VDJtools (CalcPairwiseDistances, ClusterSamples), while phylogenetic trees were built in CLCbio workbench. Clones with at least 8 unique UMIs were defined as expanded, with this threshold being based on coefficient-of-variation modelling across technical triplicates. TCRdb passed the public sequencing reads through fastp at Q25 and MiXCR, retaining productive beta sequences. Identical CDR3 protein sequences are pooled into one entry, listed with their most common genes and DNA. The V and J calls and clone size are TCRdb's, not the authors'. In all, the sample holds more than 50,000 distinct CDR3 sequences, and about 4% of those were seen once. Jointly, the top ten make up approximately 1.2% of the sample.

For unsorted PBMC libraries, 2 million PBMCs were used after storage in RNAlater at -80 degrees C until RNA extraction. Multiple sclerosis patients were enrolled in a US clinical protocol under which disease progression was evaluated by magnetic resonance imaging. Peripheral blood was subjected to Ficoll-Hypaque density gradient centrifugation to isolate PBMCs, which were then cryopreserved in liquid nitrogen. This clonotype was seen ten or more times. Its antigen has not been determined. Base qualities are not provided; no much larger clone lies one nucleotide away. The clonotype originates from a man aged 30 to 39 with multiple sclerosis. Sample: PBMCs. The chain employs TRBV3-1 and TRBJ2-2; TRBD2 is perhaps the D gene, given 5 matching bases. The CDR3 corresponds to CASSQEASPNTGELFF. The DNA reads TGTGCCAGCAGCCAAGAAGCTAGCCCGAACACCGGGGAGCTGTTTTTT.